This T cell receptor beta chain was identified during a study of CD8 T cells in ankylosing spondylitis (dated by TCRdb to about 2017). About the investigation overall: To find TCR variants linked to disease, the study profiled T cell receptor beta repertoires in ankylosing spondylitis patients and healthy donors. Peripheral blood samples were taken, and synovial fluid was additionally collected from ankylosing spondylitis patients. The whole study cohort included 108 healthy donors and 20 to 30 ankylosing spondylitis patients.

V gives up 2 bases and J gives up 7 bases, and the segment between their germline ends measures 14 bases. CDR1 SQVTM and CDR2 ANQGSEA were looked up in the germline V gene. The CDR3 holds 13 amino acids from the cysteine to the phenylalanine. Only CDR3 DNA is held: 39 bases, read in frame from base 1. The data were produced on an Illumina HiSeq 2500. Quantitative 5'-RACE with molecular barcodes was the method used to prepare the TCR beta libraries. As for the authors' bioinformatics: Disease-linked TCR variants were identified with a new computational method built on a probabilistic model of VDJ rearrangement. TCRdb reprocessed the public reads (quality trimming at Q25 with fastp, clone calling with MiXCR) and kept in-frame beta chains. Each CDR3 protein gets just one entry, which takes the most common genes and DNA from the rows behind it. These V and J calls originate from TCRdb's pipeline instead of the authors' own analysis. The sample table shows around 890,000 distinct CDR3 sequences, and about 10% are seen once. Roughly 0.51% of the sample comes from the top ten.

This clonotype has at least ten counts. Which antigen it targets is not known. The record has no base qualities; no much larger clone is one base away. Overall study results and their limits: Some TCR beta motif variants had previously been reported in synovial fluid and blood of reactive arthritis patients, which suggested common disease-initiation mechanisms. The disease-linked clones were reported as significantly enriched in matched synovial fluid samples from ankylosing spondylitis patients. A CD8+ phenotype was shown by the disease-linked clones, which were found at relatively low frequencies in peripheral blood. Blood from ankylosing spondylitis patients appeared to be characterized by a TCR beta motif composed of 7 to 9 highly homologous amino acid variants.

The sequence was obtained from a male donor with ankylosing spondylitis. The specimen was blood, either unsorted or a sorted T cell fraction (not recorded which). This chain joins TRBV29-1 to TRBJ2-5; TRBD2 is a weak D gene call, 5 bases matching. The sequenced DNA is TGCAGCGTTGAAATGGCTAGCAAAGCGACCCAGTACTTC. Translated, it reads CSVEMASKATQYF.